The 13 T cell receptor beta chains below were found in one sample sequenced in a study of cytomegalovirus exposure and HLA in healthy donors. Researchers ran the PCR with 60 Vbeta and 13 Jbeta primers. Sequenced by immunoSEQ multiplex PCR; TCRdb stores in-frame clones only, minus some. The sample carries more than 150,000 clones, around three quarters recorded once. The source material was PBMCs. The receptors come from a woman in her twenties or thirties in good health and CMV-seropositive.

This rearrangement joins TRBV7-6 to TRBJ1-2; D not resolved. Per the germline V gene, CDR1 is SGHVS and CDR2 is FNYEAQ. Trimming shortened V by 4 bases and J by 4 bases, and 16 bases separated the two germline ends. This CDR3 is 15 amino acids long. CDR3: CASSSRDGLGYGYTF. The CDR3 DNA is TGTGCCAGCAGCTCCCGAGATGGTCTAGGCTATGGCTACACCTTC.

CDR3 amino acids: CASSEDRDSYGYTF. The CDR3 nucleotides read TGTGCCAGCAGTGAGGACAGGGATTCCTATGGCTACACCTTC. The chain carries TRBV2 and TRBJ1-2; 8 nucleotides line up with TRBD1. This CDR3 has 14 amino acids. V lost 3 bases to trimming and J lost 4 bases; unmatched junction nucleotides: 4. Looked up from germline, CDR1 is SNHLY and CDR2 is FYNNEI.

Only a few counts were recorded for this clone. V and J are TRBV4-1 and TRBJ2-1; 10 nucleotides align to TRBD1. J lost 6 bases, V lost 4 bases, and 12 bases had no gene match. The CDR3 contains 17 residues. Germline CDR1 and CDR2: MGHRA and YSYEKL. This chain's CDR3 is CASSLGAGTGVFNEQFF. CDR3 in DNA: TGCGCCAGCAGCCTCGGGGCCGGGACAGGGGTTTTCAATGAGCAGTTCTTC.

The genes are TRBV4-3 and TRBJ2-1, with D hard to call. The CDR3 runs to 14 residues. Looked up from germline, CDR1 is LGHNA and CDR2 is YSLEER. Between the trimmed V and J ends, which lost 4 bases and 5 bases, there was a span of 12 bases. Here the CDR3 DNA reads TGCGCCAGCAGCCCCCGGGTGGCTAACAATGAGCAGTTCTTC. This sequence encodes CASSPRVANNEQFF.

The V and J genes are TRBV18 and TRBJ2-7; perhaps TRBD1 as D (6 bases). V shed 0 bases and J shed 3 bases, with 12 bases lying between them. This CDR3 is built from 15 residues. CDR1 KGHSH and CDR2 LQKENI come from the germline V gene. The CDR3 here is CASSPPNTGYYEQYF. The CDR3 DNA follows: TGTGCCAGCTCACCACCGAATACAGGGTACTACGAGCAGTACTTC. The full variable domain, rest sourced from reference TRBV18 and TRBJ2-7, is NAGVMQNPRHLVRRRGQEARLRCSPMKGHSHVYWYRQLPEEGLKFMVYLQKENIIDESGMPKERFSAEFPKEGPSILRIQQVVRGDSAAYFCASSPPNTGYYEQYFGPGTRLTVT.

V usage is TRBV5-5 and J usage is TRBJ2-7, with TRBD2 as a possible D gene (5 bases). CDR3 length: 15 residues. Germline lookup yields CDR1 SGHKS and CDR2 YYEKEE (reference sequence). Trimming pared 2 bases from V and 1 base from J, leaving 13 bases between. The CDR3 DNA reads TGTGCCAGCAGCTTTTGGCCCGCGGGTTCCTACGAGCAGTACTTC. Amino acids: CASSFWPAGSYEQYF.

This clone was seen a handful of times. This sequence joins TRBV5-1 and TRBJ2-1; D not certain. The germline V and J ends were trimmed by 5 bases and 0 bases, with 9 bases remaining between them. Per germline, CDR1 SGHRS and CDR2 YFSETQ. The CDR3 runs to 14 residues. The CDR3 coding sequence is TGCGCCAGCAGACAGACACCCTCCTACAATGAGCAGTTCTTC. Translated, it gives CASRQTPSYNEQFF.

The chain joins TRBV7-2 to TRBJ2-3; 8 nucleotides align to TRBD2. Trimming removed 5 bases from V and 1 base from J; junction bases left unmatched: 14. This CDR3 contains 18 residues. Germline loops: CDR1 SGHTA, CDR2 FQGNSA. CDR3 coding DNA: TGTGCCAGCAGCAGCCGGACCCAGAGTAGCGGGGGCACAGATACGCAGTATTTT. Translation gives CASSSRTQSSGGTDTQYF.

The chain employs TRBV28 and TRBJ1-4; TRBD1 might be the D (6 bases). From germline, CDR1 is MDHEN and CDR2 SYDVKM. V lost 5 bases and J 8 bases, leaving 21 bases between the germline ends. The CDR3 spans 16 residues. Here the CDR3 DNA reads TGTGCCAGCAGTACCTTACTATTGGGGGCCCGCGAAAAACTGTTTTTT. This sequence encodes CASSTLLLGAREKLFF.

This chain joins TRBV19 and TRBJ1-1; D may be TRBD1 (6 bases). V dropped 7 bases and J dropped 9 bases, with 15 bases sitting between them. The CDR3 runs 12 residues. Germline CDR1 reads LNHDA; CDR2 reads SQIVND (reference sequence). The CDR3 region is CASKTGPEKAFF. As DNA, the CDR3 is TGTGCCAGTAAGACAGGTCCCGAGAAAGCTTTCTTT.

This sequence joins TRBV6-1 and TRBJ1-2; tentative D call: TRBD1 (5 bases). V lost 3 bases and J lost 0, with 14 bases in between. This CDR3 region has 16 residues. Germline V gene sequence: CDR1 MNHNS, CDR2 SASEGT. The CDR3 nucleotides are TGTGCCAGCAGTGAGGGGCCCTCTTGGGCTAACTATGGCTACACCTTC. Amino acids: CASSEGPSWANYGYTF.

The genes are TRBV4-1 and TRBJ2-7; 11 nucleotides match TRBD1. V gave up 5 bases and J gave up 3 bases; unmatched junction bases: 9. The CDR3 loop spans 16 amino acids. From germline, CDR1 is MGHRA and CDR2 YSYEKL. CDR3 sequence (DNA): TGCGCCAGCAGCGAGTATACCGGGACAGGGGGCTACGAGCAGTACTTC. It translates to CASSEYTGTGGYEQYF.

J is TRBJ2-5 and V is TRBV4-3, with 11 bases that match TRBD2. Trimming cost V 4 bases and J 2 bases; bases outside gene matches: 3. CDR3 length: 15 residues. Germline lookup yields CDR1 LGHNA and CDR2 YSLEER. The CDR3 DNA is TGCGCCAGCAGCCGAGGGACTAGCGGACAAGAGACCCAGTACTTC. Its translation: CASSRGTSGQETQYF.